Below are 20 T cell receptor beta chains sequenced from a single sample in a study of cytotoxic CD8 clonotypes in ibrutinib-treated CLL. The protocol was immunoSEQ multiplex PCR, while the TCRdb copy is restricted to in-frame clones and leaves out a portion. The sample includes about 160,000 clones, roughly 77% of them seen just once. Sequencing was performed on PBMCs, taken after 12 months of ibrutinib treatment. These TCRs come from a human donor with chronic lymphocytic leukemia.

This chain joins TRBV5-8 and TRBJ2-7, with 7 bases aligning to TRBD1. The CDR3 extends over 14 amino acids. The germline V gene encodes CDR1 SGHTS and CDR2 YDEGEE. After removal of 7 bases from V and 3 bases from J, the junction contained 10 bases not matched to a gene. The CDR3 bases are TGTGCCAGCGGCGTATCGGGACAGTTCTACGAGCAGTACTTC. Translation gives CASGVSGQFYEQYF.

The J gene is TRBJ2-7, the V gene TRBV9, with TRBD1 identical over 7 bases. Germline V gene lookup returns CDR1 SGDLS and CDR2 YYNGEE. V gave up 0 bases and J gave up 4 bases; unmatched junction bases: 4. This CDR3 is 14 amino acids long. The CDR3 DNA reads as TGTGCCAGCAGCGTAGAAGTACAGGGGTACGAGCAGTACTTC. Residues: CASSVEVQGYEQYF.

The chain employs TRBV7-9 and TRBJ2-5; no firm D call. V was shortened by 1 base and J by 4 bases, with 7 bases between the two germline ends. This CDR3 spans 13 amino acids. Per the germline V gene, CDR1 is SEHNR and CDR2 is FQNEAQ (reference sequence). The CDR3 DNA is TGTGCCAGCAGCTTAGGCCTGCGAGAGACCCAGTACTTC. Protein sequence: CASSLGLRETQYF.

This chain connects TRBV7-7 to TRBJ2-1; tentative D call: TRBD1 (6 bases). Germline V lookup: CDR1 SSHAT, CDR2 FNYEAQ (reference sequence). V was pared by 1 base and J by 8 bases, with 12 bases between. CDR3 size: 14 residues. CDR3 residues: CASSLVTGFDEQFF. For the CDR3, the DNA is TGTGCCAGCAGCTTAGTAACAGGGTTCGATGAGCAGTTCTTC.

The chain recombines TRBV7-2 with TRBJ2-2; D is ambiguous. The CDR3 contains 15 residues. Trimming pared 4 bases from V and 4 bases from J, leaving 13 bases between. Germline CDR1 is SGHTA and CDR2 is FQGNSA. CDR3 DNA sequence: TGTGCCAGCAGCTCAGCCTGGTGGTCCACCGGGGAGCTGTTTTTT. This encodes CASSSAWWSTGELFF.

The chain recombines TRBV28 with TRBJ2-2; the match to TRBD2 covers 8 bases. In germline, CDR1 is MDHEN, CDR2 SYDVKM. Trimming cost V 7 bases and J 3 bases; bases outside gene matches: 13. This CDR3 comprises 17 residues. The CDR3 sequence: CASIFPLWRGDTGELFF. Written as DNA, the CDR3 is TGTGCCAGCATCTTCCCCCTCTGGCGGGGGGACACCGGGGAGCTGTTTTTT.

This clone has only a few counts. Written as DNA, the CDR3 is TGCGCCAGCAGGCCAGGAGACTTTCTCTCACCCCTCCACTTT. Translation gives CASRPGDFLSPLHF. J is TRBJ1-6 and V is TRBV5-1; D not resolved. Germline CDR1 is SGHRS and CDR2 is YFSETQ. Deletions cut 5 bases from V and 10 bases from J, with 16 bases between. This CDR3 has 14 residues.

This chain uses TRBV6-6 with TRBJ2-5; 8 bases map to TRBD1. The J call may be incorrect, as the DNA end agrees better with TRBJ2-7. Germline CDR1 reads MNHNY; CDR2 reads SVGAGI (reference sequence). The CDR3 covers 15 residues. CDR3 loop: CASSYSLTGGNEQYF. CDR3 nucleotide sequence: TGTGCCAGCAGTTACTCGCTTACAGGGGGAAACGAGCAGTACTTC.

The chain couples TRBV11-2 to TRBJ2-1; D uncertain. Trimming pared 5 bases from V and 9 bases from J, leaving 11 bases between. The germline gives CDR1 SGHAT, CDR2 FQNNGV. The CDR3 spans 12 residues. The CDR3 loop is CASSLGGGEQFF. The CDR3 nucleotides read TGTGCCAGCAGCCTGGGCGGTGGTGAGCAGTTCTTC.

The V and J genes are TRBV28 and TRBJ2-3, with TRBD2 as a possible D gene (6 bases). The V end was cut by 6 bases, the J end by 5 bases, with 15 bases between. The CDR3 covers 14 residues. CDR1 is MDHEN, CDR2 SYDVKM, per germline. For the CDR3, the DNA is TGTGCCAGCAGGCTAGGACTATCACGAGATACGCAGTATTTT. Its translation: CASRLGLSRDTQYF.

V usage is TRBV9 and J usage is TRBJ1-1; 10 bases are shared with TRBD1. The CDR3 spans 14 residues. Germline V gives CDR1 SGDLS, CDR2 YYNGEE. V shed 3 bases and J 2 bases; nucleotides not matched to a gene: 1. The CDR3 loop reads CASSGTGGNTEAFF. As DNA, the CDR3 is TGTGCCAGCAGCGGGACAGGGGGTAACACTGAAGCTTTCTTT. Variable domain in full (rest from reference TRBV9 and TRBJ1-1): DSGVTQTPKHLITATGQRVTLRCSPRSGDLSVYWYQQSLDQGLQFLIQYYNGEERAKGNILERFSAQQFPDLHSELNLSSLELGDSALYFCASSGTGGNTEAFFGQGTRLTVV.

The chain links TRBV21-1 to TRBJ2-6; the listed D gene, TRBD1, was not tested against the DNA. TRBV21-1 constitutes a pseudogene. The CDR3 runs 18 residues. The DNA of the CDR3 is TGTGCCAGCAGCAAAGAGGCAGGGGATTACTCTGGGGCCAACGTCCTGACTTTC. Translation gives CASSKEAGDYSGANVLTF.

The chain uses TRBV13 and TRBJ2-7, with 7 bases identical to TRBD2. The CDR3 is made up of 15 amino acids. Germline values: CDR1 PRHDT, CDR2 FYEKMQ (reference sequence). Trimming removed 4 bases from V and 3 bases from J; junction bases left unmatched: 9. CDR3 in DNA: TGTGCCAGCAGCTCCTACTCGACTAGCCACTACGAGCAGTACTTC. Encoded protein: CASSSYSTSHYEQYF.

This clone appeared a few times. The CDR3 is CASSLRGTGREKLFF. CDR3 nucleotide sequence: TGTGCCAGCAGCTTAAGAGGGACAGGTCGGGAAAAACTGTTTTTT. The rearrangement links TRBV7-3 to TRBJ1-4, with TRBD1 matching over 8 bases. Trimming at V came to 1 base and at J to 8 bases, leaving 6 bases not matched to a gene. Germline-derived CDR1 and CDR2 are SGHTA and FQGTGA. This CDR3 is built from 15 residues.

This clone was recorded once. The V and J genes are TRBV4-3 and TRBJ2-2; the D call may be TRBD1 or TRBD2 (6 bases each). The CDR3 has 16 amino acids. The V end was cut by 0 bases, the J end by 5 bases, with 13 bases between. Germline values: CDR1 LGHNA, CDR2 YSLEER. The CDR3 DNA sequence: TGCGCCAGCAGCCAAGATAATGAGGGGGGAACCGGGGAGCTGTTTTTT. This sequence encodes CASSQDNEGGTGELFF.

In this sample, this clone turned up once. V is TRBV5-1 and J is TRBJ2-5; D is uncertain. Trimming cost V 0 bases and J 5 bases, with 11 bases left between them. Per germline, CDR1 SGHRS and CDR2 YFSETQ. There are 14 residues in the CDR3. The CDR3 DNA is TGCGCCAGCAGCTTGGATCCGGGTCAGGAGACCCAGTACTTC. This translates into CASSLDPGQETQYF.

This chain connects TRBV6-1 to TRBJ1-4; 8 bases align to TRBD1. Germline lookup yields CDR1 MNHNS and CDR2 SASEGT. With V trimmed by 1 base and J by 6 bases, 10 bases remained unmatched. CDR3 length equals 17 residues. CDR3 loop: CASSEGRWGTGHEKLFF. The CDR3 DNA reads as TGTGCCAGCAGTGAAGGTCGGTGGGGGACAGGCCATGAAAAACTGTTTTTT.

The CDR3 DNA sequence: TGTGCCAGCAGCTTAGTCCCCCTAGCGGGAGGGCCGGCGGCAGATACGCAGTATTTT. Translating gives CASSLVPLAGGPAADTQYF. The chain combines TRBV7-2 with TRBJ2-3; 12 bases agree with TRBD2. The V gene's germline CDR1 is SGHTA and CDR2 FQGNSA. CDR3 length equals 19 residues. With 1 base clipped from V and 4 bases from J, the junction kept 12 bases outside the gene matches.

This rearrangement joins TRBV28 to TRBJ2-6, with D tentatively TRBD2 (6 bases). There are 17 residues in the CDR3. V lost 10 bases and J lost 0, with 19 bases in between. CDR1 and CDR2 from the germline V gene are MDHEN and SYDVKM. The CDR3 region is CATSRMGLSSGANVLTF. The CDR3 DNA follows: TGTGCCACCTCCAGGATGGGACTCAGCTCTGGGGCCAACGTCCTGACTTTC. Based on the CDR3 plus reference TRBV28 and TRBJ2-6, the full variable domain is DVKVTQSSRYLVKRTGEKVFLECVQDMDHENMFWYRQDPGLGLRLIYFSYDVKMKEKGDIPEGYSVSREKKERFSLILESASTNQTSMYLCATSRMGLSSGANVLTFGAGSRLTVL.

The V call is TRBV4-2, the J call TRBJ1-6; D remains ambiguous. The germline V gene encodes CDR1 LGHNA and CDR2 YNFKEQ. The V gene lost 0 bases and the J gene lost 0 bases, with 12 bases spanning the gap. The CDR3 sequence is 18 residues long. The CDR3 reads CASSQDLSGSSYNSPLHF. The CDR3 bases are TGTGCCAGCAGCCAAGATCTATCGGGGAGCTCCTATAATTCACCCCTCCACTTT.